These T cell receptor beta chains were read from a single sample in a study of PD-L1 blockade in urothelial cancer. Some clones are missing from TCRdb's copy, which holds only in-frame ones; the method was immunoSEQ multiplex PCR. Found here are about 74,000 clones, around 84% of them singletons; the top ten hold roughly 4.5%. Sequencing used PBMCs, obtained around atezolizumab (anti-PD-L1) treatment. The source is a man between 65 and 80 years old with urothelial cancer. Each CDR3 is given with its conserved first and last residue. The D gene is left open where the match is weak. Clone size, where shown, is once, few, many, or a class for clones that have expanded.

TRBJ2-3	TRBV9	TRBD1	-	TGTGCCAGCAGCGTAGGTCCGGGACAGACAGATACGCAGTATTTT	CASSVGPGQTDTQYF
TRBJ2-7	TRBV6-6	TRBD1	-	TGTGCCAGCAGTCCGACAGGGAAGAGCTCCTACGAGCAGTACTTC	CASSPTGKSSYEQYF
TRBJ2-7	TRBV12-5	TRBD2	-	TGTGCTAGTGGTTTGGTACCGGGGACTAGCGGGAGCTACGAGCAGTACTTC	CASGLVPGTSGSYEQYF
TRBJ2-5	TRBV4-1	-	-	TGCGCCAGCAGCCAAGGAGGATGGACATGGGGTCAAGAGACCCAGTACTTC	CASSQGGWTWGQETQYF
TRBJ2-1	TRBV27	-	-	TGTGCCAGCAGTCCCCCTGGCGGCGTCTACGGGAATGAGCAGTTCTTC	CASSPPGGVYGNEQFF
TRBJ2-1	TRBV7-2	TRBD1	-	TGTGCCAGCAGCTTTACGCCCAGGAGGACAGGGGCCAATGAGCAGTTCTTC	CASSFTPRRTGANEQFF
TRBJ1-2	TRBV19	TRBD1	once	TGTGCCAGTAGTCCCGGGACAGGCTATGGCTACACCTTC	CASSPGTGYGYTF
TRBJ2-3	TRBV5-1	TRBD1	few	TGCGCCAGCGGGCGGGACAGGGGCACAGATACGCAGTATTTT	CASGRDRGTDTQYF
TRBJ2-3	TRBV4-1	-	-	TGCGCCAGCAGCCAAGAAGGGGTTAGGGCAGATACGCAGTATTTT	CASSQEGVRADTQYF
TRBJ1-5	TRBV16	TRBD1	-	TGTGCCAGCAGCCAATCGAGCGACAGGGTACAGAGCAATCAGCCCCAGCATTTT	CASSQSSDRVQSNQPQHF
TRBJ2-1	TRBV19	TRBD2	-	TGTGCCAGTAGACTAGCGGGAGGGCCACGTGCCAATGAGCAGTTCTTC	CASRLAGGPRANEQFF
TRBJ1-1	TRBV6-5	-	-	TGTGCCAGCAGTTACTCCCTGACAGCCTTGAACACTGAAGCTTTCTTT	CASSYSLTALNTEAFF
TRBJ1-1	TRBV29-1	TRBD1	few	TGCAGCGGGATGACAGGGGGCAGTGAAGCTTTCTTT	CSGMTGGSEAFF
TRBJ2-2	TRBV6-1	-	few	TGTGCCAGCATTATTGACTCCTCGAACACCGGGGAGCTGTTTTTT	CASIIDSSNTGELFF
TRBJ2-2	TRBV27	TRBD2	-	TGTGCCAGCAGTCAGACTAGCGGGTATTCGAACACCGGGGAGCTGTTTTTT	CASSQTSGYSNTGELFF
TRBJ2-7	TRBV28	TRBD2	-	TGTGCCAGCAGAAGGACTAGCGGGAGCTCCTACGAGCAGTACTTC	CASRRTSGSSYEQYF
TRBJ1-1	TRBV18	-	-	TGTGCCAGCTCACCAGGACAGACGAACACTGAAGCTTTCTTT	CASSPGQTNTEAFF
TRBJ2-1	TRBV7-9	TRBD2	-	TGTGCCAGCAGCTTAGGAGCGGGAGGGCCTAATGAGCAGTTCTTC	CASSLGAGGPNEQFF
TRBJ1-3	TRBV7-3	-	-	TGTGCCAGCAGCTGGTCCTCGTTAGCGCGTCGTAGGGAGAGGTCTGGAAACACCATATATTTT	CASSWSSLARRRERSGNTIYF
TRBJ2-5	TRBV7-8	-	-	TGTGCCAGCAGATTGGTTAGAGGGAAGGAGACCCAGTACTTC	CASRLVRGKETQYF